The T cell receptor beta chain described here comes from a study of CD8+ T cells in alopecia areata. The treatment here: oral pan-JAK inhibitor, 5-10 mg twice daily. TCR sequencing used cDNA made by reverse transcription of extracted RNA. Repertoires were generated with immunoSEQ multiplex PCR, while TCRdb's copy carries only in-frame clones and drops some. The sample contains 200,000 or so clones, 35% to 40% of which appear only once. The TCR comes from a human donor with alopecia areata. The sequences come from CD4+ T cells sorted from blood, collected at approximately week 34, from a patient treated with tofacitinib.

CDR3 sequence (DNA): TGCGCCAGCAGCTTGAGGACAGCGAACACCGGGGAGCTGTTTTTT. It yields the protein CASSLRTANTGELFF. This chain uses TRBV5-1 with TRBJ2-2; possible D gene TRBD1, 6 bases. CDR3 length: 15 amino acids. Germline values: CDR1 SGHRS, CDR2 YFSETQ. Trimming stripped 1 base from V and 0 bases from J, with 7 bases between.